The 7 T cell receptor beta chains in this list originate from one sample, sequenced in a study of blood T cell repertoires in COVID-19. Only in-frame clones appear in the TCRdb table, and some are missing; sequencing was by immunoSEQ multiplex PCR. The table includes about 150,000 clones, around 86% detected once. Input material: peripheral blood. These TCRs come from an elderly man with acute or convalescent COVID-19.

The chain uses TRBV9 and TRBJ2-5, with TRBD2 identical over 7 bases. The ends lost 1 base at V and 5 bases at J; junction bases unmatched: 5. The CDR3 is 14 residues long. Germline-derived CDR1 and CDR2 are SGDLS and YYNGEE. The CDR3 region is CASSVLGGLETQYF. The CDR3 bases are TGTGCCAGCAGCGTATTGGGGGGGTTGGAGACCCAGTACTTC.

The chain links TRBV6-5 to TRBJ1-2, with D maybe TRBD1 (5 bases). The CDR3 runs to 13 residues. Looked up from germline, CDR1 is MNHEY and CDR2 is SVGAGI. V was cut by 4 bases and J by 3 bases, with 9 bases left in between. The CDR3 loop is CASSSGKYYGYTF. The CDR3 coding sequence is TGTGCCAGCAGTTCAGGGAAATACTATGGCTACACCTTC.

CDR3: CASSLRAGPYNEQFF. The CDR3 nucleotides read TGTGCCAGCAGTCTGCGAGCGGGGCCCTACAATGAGCAGTTCTTC. This chain joins TRBV28 and TRBJ2-1; 7 bases are shared with TRBD2. The trim removed 5 bases at V and 2 bases at J, leaving 6 bases unmatched. CDR1 is MDHEN and CDR2 is SYDVKM in the germline V gene. The CDR3 runs to 15 residues.

The chain links TRBV5-1 to TRBJ1-1, with 7 bases lining up with TRBD1. There are 15 residues in the CDR3. CDR1 SGHRS and CDR2 YFSETQ come from the germline V gene. V shed 3 bases, J shed 1 base, and the junction held 6 bases outside the gene matches. CDR3 DNA sequence: TGCGCCAGCAGCTCCTACAGGGGAGGGAACACTGAAGCTTTCTTT. Encoded protein: CASSSYRGGNTEAFF.

V is TRBV5-4 and J is TRBJ2-5; the D is unclear. V was trimmed by 0 bases and J by 7 bases, leaving 16 bases between them. CDR1 is SGHNT, CDR2 YYREEE, per germline (reference sequence). The CDR3 is made up of 15 amino acids. The DNA for the CDR3 is TGTGCCAGCAGCTTGGGCCTAATAGAAAGAGGGACCCAGTACTTC. This sequence encodes CASSLGLIERGTQYF.

In regard to this clone: Other DNA sequences of this sample code for an identical CDR3. The chain recombines TRBV5-1 with TRBJ1-1, with TRBD1 as a possible D gene (6 bases). This CDR3 has 14 amino acids. The germline CDR1 and CDR2 sequences are SGHRS and YFSETQ. V was trimmed by 4 bases and J by 1 base, leaving 11 bases between them. In DNA form, the CDR3 reads TGCGCCAGCAGCACAGGACAGACGAACACTGAAGCTTTCTTT. Its translation: CASSTGQTNTEAFF.

V is TRBV5-4 and J is TRBJ1-1; 8 bases align to TRBD1. Germline-derived CDR1 and CDR2 are SGHNT and YYREEE (reference sequence). CDR3 length equals 14 residues. J was trimmed by 4 bases and V by 3 bases; bases with no gene match: 5. DNA of the CDR3: TGTGCCAGCAGCTACGGACAGGGTGGCACTGAAGCTTTCTTT. Protein sequence: CASSYGQGGTEAFF.